This T cell receptor (beta chain) was retrieved from a study of blood T cell repertoires in COVID-19. Turning to the study itself: The United States, Italy and Spain were the sources of the acute and convalescent COVID-19 samples. Nucleic acid was either cDNA or gDNA, and it came from T cells, B-cell-depleted T cells, or PBMCs.

Authors' analysis steps: Reference gene primer amplification gave nucleated cell count estimates. Data came from immunoSEQ multiplex PCR; TCRdb stores just in-frame clones and leaves some out. V and J calls and clone size are as listed in that table; D and trimming were resolved from the DNA. The sample consists of 150,000 or so clones, 70% to 90% of them appearing once. This clone showed up just a few times. V was trimmed by 3 bases and J by 6 bases, leaving 18 bases between them. CDR1 is MDHEN, CDR2 SYDVKM, per germline. The CDR3 runs 16 residues. The material sequenced was peripheral blood. This receptor was obtained from a man aged 55 to 70 with active or convalescent COVID-19. This chain connects TRBV28 to TRBJ1-3; D not resolved. The CDR3 spells CASSLFSEARKNTIYF. The DNA of the CDR3 is TGTGCCAGCAGTTTGTTCTCCGAGGCACGGAAAAACACCATATATTTT.